The TCR beta chain under discussion was sequenced for a study of cytomegalovirus exposure and HLA in healthy donors. Primers: 60 Vbeta forward and 13 Jbeta reverse. Assay: immunoSEQ multiplex PCR; the TCRdb copy retains only in-frame clones and omits some. Of about 84,000 clones in the sample, about 60% were seen once. The CDR3 is 15 amino acids. Per the germline V gene, CDR1 is MDHEN and CDR2 is SYDVKM. Trimming removed 3 bases at V and 0 bases at J, with 11 bases between. Sequenced input: PBMCs. The origin of this receptor is a woman between 40 and 50 years old in good health and CMV-seropositive. This chain uses TRBV28 with TRBJ1-1; the D gene is possibly TRBD1 (6 bases). CDR3 amino acids: CASSLPGHLNTEAFF. The CDR3 DNA is TGTGCCAGCAGTTTGCCGGGACACCTGAACACTGAAGCTTTCTTT.